Below are 5 T cell receptor beta chains sequenced from a single sample in a study of shared clonotypes between healthy human individuals. TCRdb's table, derived via immunoSEQ multiplex PCR, lists solely in-frame clones and lacks some. The repertoire includes some 1,900,000 clones, about 95% of them detected once, and around 1.2% sits in the top ten. CD8 cells regarded as naive lacked CD45RO, were positively chosen for CCR7, and omitted terminally differentiated effector memory CD45RA+ cells. Material: naive CD8+ T cells sorted from blood. The origin of the receptors is a man aged 18-30 years in good health.

V gene TRBV4-3 combines with J gene TRBJ1-1; the D gene is possibly TRBD1 (6 bases). The germline V gene has CDR1 LGHNA and CDR2 YSLEER. CDR3 size: 16 residues. V was clipped by 0 bases and J by 1 base, with 12 bases between them. The CDR3 is CASSQDQGTGNTEAFF. CDR3 coding DNA: TGCGCCAGCAGCCAAGATCAGGGGACGGGGAACACTGAAGCTTTCTTT.

Concerning this clone: Germline and junction disagree at one end, which may indicate a read error. The chain carries TRBV6-1 and TRBJ2-7; tentatively, D is TRBD1 or TRBD2 (5 bases each). The CDR3 consists of 14 residues. Germline V gene data show CDR1 as MNHNS and CDR2 as SASEGT. The CDR3 region is CASSEIGASFEQYF. The CDR3 DNA is TGTGCCAGCAGTGAAATCGGGGCTTCCTTCGAGCAGTACTTC.

The chain combines TRBV7-2 with TRBJ2-1, with D possibly being TRBD1 or TRBD2 (5 bases each). This CDR3 is 14 amino acids long. Germline lookup yields CDR1 SGHTA and CDR2 FQGNSA. The V gene lost 8 bases and the J gene lost 0 bases, with 11 bases spanning the gap. The CDR3, as DNA: TGTGCCAGCCCCCTGGGGGACTCCTACAATGAGCAGTTCTTC. This codes for CASPLGDSYNEQFF.

The chain uses TRBV15 and TRBJ2-1; D unresolved. This CDR3 spans 12 amino acids. V was pared by 3 bases and J by 6 bases, with 6 bases between. From germline, CDR1 is LNHNV and CDR2 YYDKDF (reference sequence). The CDR3 spells CATSSSSNEQFF. The CDR3 DNA reads TGTGCCACCAGCAGTAGTAGCAATGAGCAGTTCTTC.

This chain uses TRBV2 with TRBJ2-1; 12 positions agree with TRBD2. The V gene's germline CDR1 is SNHLY and CDR2 FYNNEI. The CDR3 has 16 amino acids. V was pared by 5 bases and J by 2 bases, with 4 bases of the junction left unmatched. CDR3 in DNA: TGTGCCAGCAGTCCTAGCGGGGGGGGACCCTACAATGAGCAGTTCTTC. It codes for CASSPSGGGPYNEQFF.